This T cell receptor beta chain is from a study of CD8+CD57+ T cells in acquired aplastic anemia. Only patients with CD8+CD57+ cell expansion on flow cytometry were chosen for sequencing. Looked up from germline, CDR1 is MNHNS and CDR2 is SASEGT. V shed 0 bases and J shed 4 bases, with 9 bases lying between them. The CDR3 extends over 14 amino acids. Both TCR beta VDJ combination and CDR3 sequence profiling were carried out. Genomic DNA was the template for this profiling. TCRdb independently ran MiXCR on the reads; one entry per CDR3 protein. The sample shows approximately 470,000 distinct CDR3 sequences, under 40% of them seen only once.

The source is a human donor with aplastic anemia. Input material: sorted CD4+, CD8+, or CD8+CD57+ T cells (not recorded which) from PBMCs. This chain joins TRBV6-1 and TRBJ1-2; D gene uncertain. Written as DNA, the CDR3 is TGTGCCAGCAGTGAAGCGTCAGAGATCTATGGCTACACCTTC. As protein: CASSEASEIYGYTF.